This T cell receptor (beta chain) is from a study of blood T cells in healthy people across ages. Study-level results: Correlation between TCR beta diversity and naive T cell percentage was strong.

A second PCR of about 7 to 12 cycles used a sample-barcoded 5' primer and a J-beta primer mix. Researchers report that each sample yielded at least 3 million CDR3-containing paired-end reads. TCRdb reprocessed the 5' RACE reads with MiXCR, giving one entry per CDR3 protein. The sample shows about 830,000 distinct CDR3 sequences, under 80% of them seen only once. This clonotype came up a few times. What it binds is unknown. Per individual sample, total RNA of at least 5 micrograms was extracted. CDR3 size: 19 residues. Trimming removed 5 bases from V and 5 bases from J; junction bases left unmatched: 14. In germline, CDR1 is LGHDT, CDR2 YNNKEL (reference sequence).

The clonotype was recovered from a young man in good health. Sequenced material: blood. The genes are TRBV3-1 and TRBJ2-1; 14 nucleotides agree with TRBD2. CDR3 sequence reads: CASSSGLAGGPPPHNEQFF. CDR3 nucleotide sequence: TGTGCCAGCAGCTCCGGACTAGCGGGGGGACCCCCTCCTCACAATGAGCAGTTCTTC.